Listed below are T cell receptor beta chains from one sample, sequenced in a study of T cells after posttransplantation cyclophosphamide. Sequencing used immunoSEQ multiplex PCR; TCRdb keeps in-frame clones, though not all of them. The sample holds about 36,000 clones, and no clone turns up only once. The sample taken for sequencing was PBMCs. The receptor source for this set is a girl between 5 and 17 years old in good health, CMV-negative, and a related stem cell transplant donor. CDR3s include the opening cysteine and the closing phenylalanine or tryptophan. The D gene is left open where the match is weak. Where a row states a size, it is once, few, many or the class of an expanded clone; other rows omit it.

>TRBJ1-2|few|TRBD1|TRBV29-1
CSVEGQGGDYTF
TGCAGCGTTGAGGGACAGGGGGGCGACTACACCTTC
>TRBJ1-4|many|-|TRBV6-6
CASRQLQSQLFF
TGTGCCAGCAGACAACTACAAAGTCAACTGTTTTTT
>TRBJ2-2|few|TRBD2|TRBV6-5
CASRRTSGSPGELFF
TGTGCCAGCAGGAGGACTAGCGGGAGCCCCGGGGAGCTGTTTTTT
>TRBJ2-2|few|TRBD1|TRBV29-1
CSVRDRGEAGELFF
TGCAGCGTCCGAGACAGGGGTGAGGCCGGGGAGCTGTTTTTT
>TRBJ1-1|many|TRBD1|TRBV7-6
CASSPGQGEAVPFF
TGTGCCAGCAGCCCTGGACAGGGGGAGGCCGTCCCTTTCTTT
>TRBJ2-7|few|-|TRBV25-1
CAIPGQQSSYEQYF
TGTGCCATCCCGGGACAACAAAGCTCCTACGAGCAGTACTTC
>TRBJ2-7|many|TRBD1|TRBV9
CASSPRTGNSYEQYF
TGTGCCAGCAGCCCCAGGACAGGGAATTCCTACGAGCAGTACTTC
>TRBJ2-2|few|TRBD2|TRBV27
CASTSRLAQPTGELFF
TGTGCCAGCACAAGCCGACTAGCGCAGCCCACCGGGGAGCTGTTTTTT
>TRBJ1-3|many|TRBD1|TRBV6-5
CASSYTAAGGGNTIYF
TGTGCCAGCAGTTATACGGCGGCAGGGGGGGGAAACACCATATATTTT
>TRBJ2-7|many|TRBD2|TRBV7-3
CASSPLAGPFYEQYF
TGTGCCAGCAGCCCTCTAGCGGGTCCCTTCTACGAGCAGTACTTC
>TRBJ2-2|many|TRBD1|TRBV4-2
CASSLRTGSTGELFF
TGTGCCAGCAGCCTACGGACAGGTAGTACCGGGGAGCTGTTTTTT
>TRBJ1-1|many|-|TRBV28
CASSNRGNTEAFF
TGTGCCAGCAGTAACCGGGGGAACACTGAAGCTTTCTTT
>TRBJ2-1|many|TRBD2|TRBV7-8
CASSPRWDSGNEQFF
TGTGCCAGCAGCCCCCGATGGGATAGCGGGAATGAGCAGTTCTTC
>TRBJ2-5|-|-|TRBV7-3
CASSSTRAETQYF
TGTGCCAGCAGCTCCACGCGGGCGGAGACCCAGTACTTC
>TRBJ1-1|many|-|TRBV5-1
CASSLSGDTEAFF
TGCGCCAGCAGCCTGTCAGGGGACACTGAAGCTTTCTTT
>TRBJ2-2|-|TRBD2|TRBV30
CACSRRTSMAGELFF
TGTGCCTGCTCGAGACGGACTAGCATGGCCGGGGAGCTGTTTTTT
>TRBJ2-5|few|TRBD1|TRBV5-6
CASSWTGTGELETQYF
TGTGCCAGCAGCTGGACCGGGACAGGGGAGTTGGAGACCCAGTACTTC
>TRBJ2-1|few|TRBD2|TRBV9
CASSPTSAHNEQFF
TGTGCCAGCAGCCCTACTAGCGCGCACAATGAGCAGTTCTTC
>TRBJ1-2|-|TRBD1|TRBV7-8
CASRFDRAGDGYTF
TGTGCCAGCAGATTCGACAGGGCTGGCGATGGCTACACCTTC
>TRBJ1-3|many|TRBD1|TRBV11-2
CASSYPRGQGGNTIYF
TGTGCCAGCAGCTACCCCAGGGGGCAAGGTGGAAACACCATATATTTT
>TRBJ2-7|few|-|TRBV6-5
CASSLQVSSYEQYF
TGTGCCAGCAGTTTACAGGTTAGCTCCTACGAGCAGTACTTC
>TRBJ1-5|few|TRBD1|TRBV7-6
CASSLRQGGQPQHF
TGTGCCAGCAGCTTAAGACAGGGCGGCCAGCCCCAGCATTTT
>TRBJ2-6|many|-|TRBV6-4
CASSEDFSGANVLTF
TGTGCCAGCAGTGAGGACTTCTCTGGGGCCAACGTCCTGACTTTC
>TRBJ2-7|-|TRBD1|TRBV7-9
CASSLDRGSYYEQYF
TGTGCCAGCAGCCTGGACAGGGGATCTTACTACGAGCAGTACTTC
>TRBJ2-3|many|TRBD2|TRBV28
CASRSGTSDLDTQYF
TGTGCCAGCAGATCTGGGACTAGCGACCTAGATACGCAGTATTTT
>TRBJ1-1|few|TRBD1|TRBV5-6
CASSYPGQSITEAFF
TGTGCCAGCAGCTATCCGGGACAGTCGATCACTGAAGCTTTCTTT
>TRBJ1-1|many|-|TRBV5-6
CASSLGGNTEAFF
TGTGCCAGCAGTCTGGGGGGGAACACTGAAGCTTTCTTT
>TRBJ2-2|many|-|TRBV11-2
CASSLHRHGNTGELFF
TGTGCCAGCAGTTTACACCGACACGGGAACACCGGGGAGCTGTTTTTT
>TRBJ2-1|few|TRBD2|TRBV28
CASRLSAGGPLIYEQFF
TGTGCCAGCAGACTTTCCGCGGGGGGGCCGCTTATATACGAGCAGTTCTTC
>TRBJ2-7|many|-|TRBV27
CASSVGAPQGYEQYF
TGTGCCAGCAGCGTGGGGGCCCCACAGGGCTACGAGCAGTACTTC
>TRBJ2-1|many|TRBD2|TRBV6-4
CASSDSLAGGHEQFF
TGTGCCAGCAGTGACTCACTAGCGGGGGGGCATGAGCAGTTCTTC
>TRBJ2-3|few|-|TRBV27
CASSLRGLGLSDTQYF
TGTGCCAGCAGTTTAAGGGGGCTAGGACTATCAGATACGCAGTATTTT
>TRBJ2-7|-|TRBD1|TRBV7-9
CASSSSRDRGYEQYF
TGTGCCAGCAGCTCGTCCCGGGACAGGGGCTACGAGCAGTACTTC
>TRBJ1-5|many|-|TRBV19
CAIGDWYQPQHF
TGTGCCATCGGCGACTGGTATCAGCCCCAGCATTTT
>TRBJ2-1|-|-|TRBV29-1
CSVEGASVNYNEQFF
TGCAGCGTTGAAGGGGCGTCGGTTAACTACAATGAGCAGTTCTTC
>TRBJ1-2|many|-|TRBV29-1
CSVEQQRYGYTF
TGCAGCGTTGAACAACAGAGATATGGCTACACCTTC
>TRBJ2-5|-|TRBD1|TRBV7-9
CASSPRTGQETQYF
TGTGCCAGCAGCCCACGGACAGGGCAAGAGACCCAGTACTTC
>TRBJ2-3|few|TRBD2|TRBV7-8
CASSLIASGSPDTQYF
TGTGCCAGCAGCTTAATAGCTAGCGGGAGCCCAGATACGCAGTATTTT
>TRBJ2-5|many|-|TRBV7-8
CASSLGRAQETQYF
TGTGCCAGCAGCTTAGGCAGGGCCCAAGAGACCCAGTACTTC
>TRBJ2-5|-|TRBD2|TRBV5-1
CASSLPAGPGGIETQYF
TGCGCCAGCAGCTTGCCCGCAGGTCCGGGGGGGATTGAGACCCAGTACTTC
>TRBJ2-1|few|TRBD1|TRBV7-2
CASSRDSSYNEQFF
TGTGCCAGCAGCCGGGACAGCTCCTACAATGAGCAGTTCTTC
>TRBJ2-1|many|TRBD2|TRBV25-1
CASSEKEREGYNEQFF
TGTGCCAGCAGTGAAAAAGAACGGGAGGGTTACAATGAGCAGTTCTTC
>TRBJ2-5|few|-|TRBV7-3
CASSLLAQETQYF
TGTGCCAGCAGCTTGCTAGCGCAAGAGACCCAGTACTTC
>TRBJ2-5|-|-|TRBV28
CASSGRGTAGLMETQYF
TGTGCCAGCAGTGGGAGGGGGACCGCAGGACTGATGGAGACCCAGTACTTC
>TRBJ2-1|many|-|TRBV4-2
CASSQDLLVEGEQFF
TGTGCCAGCAGCCAAGATTTACTTGTGGAGGGTGAGCAGTTCTTC
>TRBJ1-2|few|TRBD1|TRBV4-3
CASSPGTVNPYGYTF
TGCGCCAGCAGCCCTGGGACAGTTAATCCCTATGGCTACACCTTC
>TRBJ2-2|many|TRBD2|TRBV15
CATSRDLSGAGELFF
TGTGCCACCAGCAGAGATCTTAGCGGGGCCGGGGAGCTGTTTTTT
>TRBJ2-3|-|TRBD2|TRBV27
CASSSLRTSGTADTQYF
TGTGCCAGCAGTTCCCTCCGGACTAGCGGGACCGCAGATACGCAGTATTTT
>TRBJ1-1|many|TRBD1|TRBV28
CASRHDRGWGEYEAFF
TGTGCCAGCAGGCACGACAGGGGATGGGGGGAATATGAAGCTTTCTTT
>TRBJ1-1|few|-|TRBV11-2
CASRLPGHNTEAFF
TGTGCCAGCAGACTACCGGGACACAACACTGAAGCTTTCTTT
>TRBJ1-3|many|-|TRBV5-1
CASSPSPRDGNTIYF
TGCGCCAGCAGCCCCAGTCCCAGGGATGGAAACACCATATATTTT
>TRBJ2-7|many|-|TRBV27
CASSFRRSSYEQYF
TGTGCCAGCAGTTTCCGACGGAGCTCCTACGAGCAGTACTTC
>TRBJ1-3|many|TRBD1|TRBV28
CASSLLGQSSGNTIYF
TGTGCCAGCAGTTTATTGGGACAGAGCTCTGGAAACACCATATATTTT
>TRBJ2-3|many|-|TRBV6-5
CASTGDPGTQYF
TGTGCCAGCACAGGGGACCCCGGTACGCAGTATTTT
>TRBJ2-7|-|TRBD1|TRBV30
CAWSVGQGADEQYF
TGTGCCTGGAGTGTTGGGCAGGGGGCAGACGAGCAGTACTTC
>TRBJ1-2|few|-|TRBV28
CASSPWEGNYGYTF
TGTGCCAGCAGTCCGTGGGAGGGGAACTATGGCTACACCTTC
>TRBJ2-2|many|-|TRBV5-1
CASSLDGLENTGELFF
TGCGCCAGCAGCTTGGATGGACTCGAGAACACCGGGGAGCTGTTTTTT
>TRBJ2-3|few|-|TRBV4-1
CASSQVVNTDTQYF
TGCGCCAGCAGCCAAGTTGTCAACACAGATACGCAGTATTTT
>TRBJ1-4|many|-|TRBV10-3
CAISDLAWEKLFF
TGTGCCATCAGTGATTTGGCTTGGGAAAAACTGTTTTTT
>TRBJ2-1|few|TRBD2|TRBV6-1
CASSDFASGRTGPYNEQFF
TGTGCCAGCAGTGACTTCGCTAGCGGGAGGACGGGCCCCTACAATGAGCAGTTCTTC